The clone carrying this T cell receptor (beta chain) was observed at least ten times. One entry per CDR3 protein, called by TCRdb with MiXCR from the 5' RACE reads. The sample lists approximately 220,000 distinct CDR3 sequences; approximately 8.3% were seen once. The CDR3 totals 14 residues. Trimming cost V 7 bases and J 0 bases, with 9 bases left between them. Germline loops: CDR1 MNHEY, CDR2 SVGEGT. These data are taken from a study of identical twins. These data also featured in a second study, about yellow fever vaccine responses in identical twins.

The V call is TRBV6-2 or TRBV6-3, the J call TRBJ2-2; D is undetermined. The sequence came from a woman in her late teens or twenties in good health. The specimen was memory (CD45RO+) T cells sorted from blood. CDR3 amino acids: CASKTQANTGELFF. The CDR3 DNA follows: TGTGCCAGCAAAACGCAGGCGAACACCGGGGAGCTGTTTTTT.